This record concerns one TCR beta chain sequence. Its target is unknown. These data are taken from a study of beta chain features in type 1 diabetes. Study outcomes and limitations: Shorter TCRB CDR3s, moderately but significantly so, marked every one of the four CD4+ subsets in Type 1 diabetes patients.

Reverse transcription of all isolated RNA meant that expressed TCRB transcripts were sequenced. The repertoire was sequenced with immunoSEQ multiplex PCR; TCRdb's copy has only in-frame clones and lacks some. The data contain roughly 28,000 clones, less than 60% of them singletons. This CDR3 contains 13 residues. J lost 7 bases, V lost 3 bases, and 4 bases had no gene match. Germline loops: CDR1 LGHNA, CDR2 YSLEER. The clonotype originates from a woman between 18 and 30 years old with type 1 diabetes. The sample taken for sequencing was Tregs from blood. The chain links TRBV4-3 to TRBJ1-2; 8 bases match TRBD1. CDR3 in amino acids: CASSQDREFGYTF. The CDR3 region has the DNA TGCGCCAGCAGCCAGGACAGGGAGTTTGGCTACACCTTC.